These T cell receptor beta chains were read from a single sample in a study of follicular helper T cells after annual influenza vaccination. The assay was immunoSEQ multiplex PCR, and TCRdb's table has in-frame clones only and misses some. The repertoire holds 9,500 to 13,000 clones, roughly 80% seen once, with 3% to 4.5% in the top ten. Sequencing was performed on CXCR5+ CD38- circulating T follicular helper cells from blood, taken on the day of influenza vaccination. The origin of the receptors is an adult who received the influenza vaccine. Both conserved end residues are part of each CDR3. Size is stated for part of the rows, as once, few or many counts, or as a class when the clone is expanded.

>.|TRBJ2-4|TRBV9
CASSVGASEVSKNIQYF
>.|TRBJ1-2|TRBV2
CASSGSGGARGYTF
>.|TRBJ1-1|TRBV5-1
CASSLGQKPTEAFF
>.|TRBJ1-6|TRBV30
CACSNMRTGAISLHF
>.|TRBJ2-1|TRBV6-1
CATFPGGENNEQFF
>.|TRBJ2-5|TRBV7-2
CASSPTSGAGTQYF
>.|TRBJ2-1|TRBV15
CATSREGQGAYNEQFF
>.|TRBJ2-1|TRBV5-1
CASQPDSLRNEQFF
>.|TRBJ2-1|TRBV4-2
CASSQKWPSVDNEQFF
>.|TRBJ2-5|TRBV5-5
CASILRSGSWETQYF
>.|TRBJ2-5|TRBV28
CASSPTSGGAKTQYF
>.|TRBJ2-6|TRBV6-5
CASSYGSSGANVLTF
>.|TRBJ2-2|TRBV5-5
CASSPYRGANTGELFF
>.|TRBJ1-1|TRBV6-6
CASTLLGEAFF
>few|TRBJ1-5|TRBV7-2
CASSLGRANQPQHF
>once|TRBJ2-5|TRBV6-6
CASSQKETQYF
>.|TRBJ1-1|TRBV5-6
CASSLQGGAGTEAFF
>.|TRBJ2-1|TRBV7-8
CASSLASGGGGAYNEQFF
>.|TRBJ1-2|TRBV6-1
CASRGPNYGYTF
>.|TRBJ1-5|TRBV14
CASSQAHWDQPQHF
>.|TRBJ1-1|TRBV5-4
CASSKKGQGTAFF
>.|TRBJ1-2|TRBV6-5
CASSQHHRTGIGYTF
>once|TRBJ1-2|TRBV4-3
CASSQTAGTGKDYGYTF
>.|TRBJ2-2|TRBV7-9
CASSLGRANTGELFF
>.|TRBJ1-2|TRBV6-1
CASSGQDRRGDGYTF
>.|TRBJ2-2|TRBV27
CASSLVSPGTGDIRMNTGELFF
>.|TRBJ2-1|TRBV6-5
CASSRTPLPRNEQFF
>.|TRBJ2-7|TRBV10-1
CASMAGLNF
>few|TRBJ2-1|TRBV5-8
CASSLGGSGRASGLFF
>.|TRBJ1-4|TRBV28
CASSLTRTREKLFF
>.|TRBJ2-3|TRBV5-4
CASSLVGPTDTQYF
>.|TRBJ2-7|TRBV6-4
CASRRLPGPPSYEQYF
>.|TRBJ2-1|TRBV15
CATSRDSGLQFF
>.|TRBJ1-1|TRBV2
CASSLTGEGTEAFF
>.|TRBJ1-3|TRBV19
CASSIRGGGNTIYF
>.|TRBJ2-5|TRBV5-5
CASSLANQETQYF
>.|TRBJ2-7|TRBV4-2
CASSPPGGYEQYF
>.|TRBJ1-1|TRBV7-8
CASSLAASGGRTEAFF
>.|TRBJ2-1|TRBV27
CASSSTGQTYNEQFF
>.|TRBJ1-1|TRBV11-2
CASRFIGDTEAFF
>.|TRBJ1-1|TRBV5-5
CASSEVTQNTEAFF
>.|TRBJ2-3|TRBV29-1
CSVVPATSTDTQYF
>.|TRBJ1-1|TRBV9
CASSPREGWSTEAFF
>few|TRBJ1-1|TRBV5-1
CASSLEGTGRRGTEAFF
>few|TRBJ1-5|TRBV19
CASCVGQGAMGQPQHF
>.|TRBJ2-4|TRBV18
CASSPDRSGLGSKNIQYF
>.|TRBJ2-3|TRBV10-3
CAITTSGISDTQYF
>.|TRBJ1-4|TRBV4-1
CASSLTGKDEKLFF
>once|TRBJ2-3|TRBV5-1
CASRPAGQGANTQYF
>few|TRBJ1-2|TRBV4-2
CASSQPGVDYGYTF
>few|TRBJ2-7|TRBV28
CATGTERYEQYF
>once|TRBJ1-4|TRBV4-3
CASSQGQGLNEKLFF
>.|TRBJ1-6|TRBV5-6
CASSLVGRDYSPLHF